The entry below gives a single T cell receptor (beta chain) sequence along with its context. Its antigen remains unknown. This sample was taken from a study of graft-versus-host responses after intestinal transplantation. Overall study: For 3 to 4 years after anti-thymocyte globulin induction, all recipients took tacrolimus and steroids.

Only in-frame clones appear in the TCRdb table, and some are missing; sequencing was by immunoSEQ multiplex PCR. Altogether 110,000 to 150,000 clones are present, around 90% being singletons, with the ten largest covering approximately 0.2%. The study's findings and limits: Among recipient marrow samples, GvH clones were found; some appeared first in ileum or blood. Circulating GvH clone levels at their peak were associated with HvG declines (early post-transplant).

The CDR3 covers 19 residues. The source is a human donor who received an intestinal transplant. The rearrangement joins TRBV21-1 to TRBJ2-7; the table's D gene call, TRBD2, was not cross checked with the DNA. TRBV21-1 is an annotated pseudogene. This sample comprised unstimulated CD4+ T cells sorted from spleen or lymph node cells, obtained before intestinal transplant. The CDR3 bases are TGTGCCAGCAGCCCAAGAGAGGCCAGGGCGGGAGCGAACTCCTACGAGCAGTACTTC. Amino acid sequence: CASSPREARAGANSYEQYF.